The 23 T cell receptor beta chains given below trace back to one sample, sequenced in a study of shared clonotypes between healthy human individuals (TCRdb year 2020). Libraries were made using the immunoSEQ multiplex PCR assay. TCRdb provides this immuneACCESS table in a form limited to in-frame rearrangements. Some clones are lacking; in checked studies, under half of them reflect an unresolved V gene, and why the rest are absent is not known. The sample table lists over a million clones, roughly 96% of them with a count of one. Approximately 1.1% of the sample is in the top ten clones. Sequencing was done on a sample of naive CD4+ T cells sorted from blood. The sample's cell subset or site label, decoded: CD45RA+ positively selected. The receptors derive from a man between 25 and 39 years old in good health.

V usage is TRBV7-3 and J usage is TRBJ1-5; 8 positions match TRBD1. Germline-derived CDR1 and CDR2 are SGHTA and FQGTGA. V shed 7 bases, J shed 5 bases, and the junction held 4 bases outside the gene matches. The CDR3 contains 13 residues. The CDR3 region has the DNA TGTGCCAGCACCTCAGGGGGCGATCAGCCCCAGCATTTT. It yields the protein CASTSGGDQPQHF.

The chain combines TRBV5-4 with TRBJ2-5, with no clear D. The CDR3 is 12 amino acids. V was pared by 0 bases and J by 13 bases, with 13 bases between. Germline CDR1 reads SGHNT; CDR2 reads YYREEE (reference sequence). In nucleotides, the CDR3 is TGTGCCAGCAGCTTGGATTTCGAAGCCCCGTACTTC. Residues: CASSLDFEAPYF.

The rearrangement links TRBV6-1 to TRBJ1-2; 9 bases fit TRBD1. This CDR3 is 14 amino acids long. V was pared by 4 bases and J by 6 bases, with 6 bases of the junction left unmatched. Germline assignment: CDR1 MNHNS and CDR2 SASEGT. CDR3 DNA: TGTGCCAGCAGTGGGGACAGGGCGGACCATGGCTACACCTTC. Protein: CASSGDRADHGYTF.

The chain has TRBV4-3 and TRBJ2-5; 7 bases map to TRBD2. Germline V lookup: CDR1 LGHNA, CDR2 YSLEER. Germline trimming cut 1 base from V and 3 bases from J; bases unmatched to any gene: 5. There are 15 residues in the CDR3. The CDR3 spells CASSQVLSGEETQYF. The CDR3 coding sequence is TGCGCCAGCAGCCAAGTCTTAAGCGGGGAAGAGACCCAGTACTTC.

The V call is TRBV7-6, the J call TRBJ1-2; 8 bases fit TRBD1. This CDR3 comprises 14 residues. In germline, CDR1 is SGHVS, CDR2 FNYEAQ. Trimming at V came to 5 bases and at J to 7 bases, leaving 9 bases not matched to a gene. CDR3 sequence: CASSPSRDRSGYTF. DNA for the CDR3: TGTGCCAGCAGCCCCTCCCGGGACAGGAGTGGCTACACCTTC. Supplemented by reference TRBV7-6 and TRBJ1-2, the full variable domain reads GAGVSQSPRYKVTKRGQDVALRCDPISGHVSLYWYRQALGQGPEFLTYFNYEAQQDKSGLPNDRFSAERPEGSISTLTIQRTEQRDSAMYRCASSPSRDRSGYTFGSGTRLTVV.

Points on this clone: Other DNA sequences in this sample translate to the same CDR3. The chain carries TRBV5-1 and TRBJ2-3, with TRBD2 matching 9 bases. The CDR3 loop spans 16 amino acids. V shed 0 bases, J shed 1 base, and the junction held 3 bases outside the gene matches. Germline CDR1 reads SGHRS; CDR2 reads YFSETQ. CDR3 amino acids: CASSLGLAGGTDTQYF. CDR3 DNA: TGCGCCAGCAGCTTGGGATTAGCGGGAGGCACAGATACGCAGTATTTT.

V usage is TRBV2 and J usage is TRBJ1-2, with a weak D call TRBD1 (6 bases). Trimming removed 10 bases at V and 6 bases at J, with 15 bases between. This CDR3 has 12 amino acids. The germline V gene has CDR1 SNHLY and CDR2 FYNNEI. The CDR3 DNA sequence: TGTGCCATACTGGGGGGGGCGGATGGCTACACCTTC. It encodes CAILGGADGYTF.

Turning to this clone: The same CDR3 arises from other DNA sequences in this sample as well. The CDR3 bases are TGTGCCAGCAGTGACGGTACCTACGAGCAGTACTTC. Protein product: CASSDGTYEQYF. The chain recombines TRBV6-1 with TRBJ2-7; no reliable D call. This CDR3 region has 12 residues. Germline V gene lookup returns CDR1 MNHNS and CDR2 SASEGT. Trimming removed 3 bases from V and 2 bases from J, with 5 bases in between.

CDR3 in DNA: TGTGCCAGCAGTTTAACAGGGTCCAACAATCAGCCCCAGCATTTT. It is translated as CASSLTGSNNQPQHF. This rearrangement joins TRBV28 to TRBJ1-5; D is perhaps TRBD1 (6 bases). CDR3 length: 15 residues. The germline V gene encodes CDR1 MDHEN and CDR2 SYDVKM. Trimming took off 2 bases at V and 3 bases at J, with 11 bases between the two ends.

The V and J genes are TRBV5-6 and TRBJ2-7; the D gene is possibly TRBD2 (5 bases). Trimming removed 4 bases at V and 9 bases at J, with 17 bases between. CDR1 and CDR2 (germline): SGHDT, YYEEEE. This CDR3 spans 13 amino acids. The CDR3 is CASSRTRVLRQYF. The CDR3 DNA sequence: TGTGCCAGCAGCCGGACGAGGGTCCTGCGGCAGTACTTC.

The V gene is TRBV6-1, the J gene TRBJ2-2; D gene unclear. CDR1 and CDR2 from the germline V gene are MNHNS and SASEGT. V was shortened by 3 bases and J by 7 bases, with 0 bases between the two germline ends. The CDR3 is made up of 10 amino acids. CDR3 nucleotide sequence: TGTGCCAGCAGTGACGGGGAGCTGTTTTTT. As protein: CASSDGELFF.

The V gene is TRBV6-4, the J gene TRBJ2-7, with a weak D call TRBD2 (5 bases). Deletions cut 4 bases from V and 3 bases from J, with 28 bases between. This CDR3 comprises 19 residues. Germline CDR1 MRHNA, CDR2 SNTAGT. This CDR3 reads CASSAHPRTSSGPVYEQYF. The DNA for the CDR3 is TGTGCCAGCAGTGCACACCCGAGAACAAGCAGCGGTCCGGTCTACGAGCAGTACTTC.

The chain employs TRBV28 and TRBJ2-5; D is unclear. The CDR3 sequence is 14 residues long. Trimming pared 10 bases from V and 2 bases from J, leaving 17 bases between. CDR1 and CDR2 from the germline V gene are MDHEN and SYDVKM. CDR3 nucleotide sequence: TGTGCCACCTCCAGAAGTTTGGGACAAGAGACCCAGTACTTC. Encoded protein: CATSRSLGQETQYF.

The chain uses TRBV5-1 and TRBJ2-3; D gene ambiguous. The CDR3 has 14 residues. The germline V gene has CDR1 SGHRS and CDR2 YFSETQ. Trimming took off 7 bases at V and 1 base at J, with 13 bases between the two ends. In DNA, the CDR3 is TGCGCCAGCCTCCGAGGTCCGGGCACAGATACGCAGTATTTT. This encodes CASLRGPGTDTQYF.

The V call is TRBV9, the J call TRBJ2-5, with a possible D match to TRBD2 (6 bases). Trimming took 1 base from V and 6 from J, leaving 13 bases between them. This CDR3 is 14 amino acids long. The germline gives CDR1 SGDLS, CDR2 YYNGEE. This CDR3 is CASSVSGVGQTQYF. The CDR3 DNA is TGTGCCAGCAGCGTATCGGGGGTCGGACAGACCCAGTACTTC.

About this clone itself: The sample contains more than one DNA sequence encoding this CDR3. The chain is built from TRBV6-5 and TRBJ2-3, with D possibly matching TRBD2 (7 bases). This CDR3 comprises 16 residues. V lost 2 bases and J lost 0, with 12 bases in between. From germline, CDR1 is MNHEY and CDR2 SVGAGI. CDR3 nucleotides: TGTGCCAGCAGTTACAGGGGGGGCTTGAGCACAGATACGCAGTATTTT. It translates to CASSYRGGLSTDTQYF.

The CDR3 nucleotides are TGTGCCAGAAGCTTGGAGCGGGAGGAGTCCTACGAGCAGTACTTC. It translates to CARSLEREESYEQYF. This chain joins TRBV5-3 and TRBJ2-7; TRBD2 matches at 9 bases. TRBV5-3 carries the ORF label, with uncertain function. V shed 0 bases, J shed 1 base, and the junction held 2 bases outside the gene matches. The CDR3 is 15 amino acids.

V usage is TRBV7-2 and J usage is TRBJ2-7, with 7 bases that match TRBD1. The CDR3 extends over 14 amino acids. Germline CDR1 SGHTA, CDR2 FQGNSA. Unmatched junction bases numbered 4, after V lost 3 bases and J lost 2 bases. DNA of the CDR3: TGTGCCAGCAGCTTGGACAGGTTTACCTACGAGCAGTACTTC. Its translation is CASSLDRFTYEQYF.

The CDR3: CASSMGGTSAGANVLTF. The CDR3, as DNA: TGTGCCAGTAGTATGGGGGGGACTTCGGCTGGGGCCAACGTCCTGACTTTC. The V gene is TRBV19, the J gene TRBJ2-6; 7 bases match TRBD2. The ends lost 3 bases at V and 2 bases at J; junction bases unmatched: 7. The CDR3 is 17 amino acids. CDR1 and CDR2 from the germline V gene are LNHDA and SQIVND (reference sequence). The full variable domain, with the rest looked up from reference TRBV19 and TRBJ2-6, is DGGITQSPKYLFRKEGQNVTLSCEQNLNHDAMYWYRQDPGQGLRLIYYSQIVNDFQKGDIAEGYSVSREKKESFPLTVTSAQKNPTAFYLCASSMGGTSAGANVLTFGAGSRLTVL.

The chain uses TRBV15 and TRBJ2-1, with D perhaps TRBD2 (6 bases). Trimming cost V 7 bases and J 6 bases, with 13 bases left between them. Per the germline V gene, CDR1 is LNHNV and CDR2 is YYDKDF (reference sequence). The CDR3 sequence is 13 residues long. In DNA form, the CDR3 reads TGTGCCACCACCACCTTGGGGGGCAATGAGCAGTTCTTC. It is translated as CATTTLGGNEQFF. Full variable domain (missing parts from reference TRBV15 and TRBJ2-1): DAMVIQNPRYQVTQFGKPVTLSCSQTLNHNVMYWYQQKSSQAPKLLFHYYDKDFNNEADTPDNFQSRRPNTSFCFLDIRSPGLGDTAMYLCATTTLGGNEQFFGPGTRLTVL.

The V gene is TRBV7-9, the J gene TRBJ2-3, with 8 bases aligning to TRBD1. V was pared by 1 base and J by 3 bases, with 3 bases of the junction left unmatched. The CDR3 is 15 residues long. Looked up from germline, CDR1 is SEHNR and CDR2 is FQNEAQ (reference sequence). The CDR3 is CASSLGRTGTDTQYF. The CDR3 bases are TGTGCCAGCAGCTTAGGAAGGACAGGGACAGATACGCAGTATTTT.

J is TRBJ2-3 and V is TRBV7-2; unclear D gene. The CDR3 consists of 14 residues. The germline gives CDR1 SGHTA, CDR2 FQGNSA. V gave up 5 bases and J gave up 0 bases, with 9 bases separating them. The chain's CDR3 is CASSTGPSTDTQYF. The CDR3 bases are TGTGCCAGCAGCACCGGACCTAGCACAGATACGCAGTATTTT.

The CDR3 DNA reads TGTGCCAGCAGCGTAGTTTTCTCGCTAGCGGGGGTATGCTACCAAGAGACCCAGTACTTC. Its translation is CASSVVFSLAGVCYQETQYF. This chain joins TRBV9 and TRBJ2-5; 10 nucleotides agree with TRBD2. Trimming removed 0 bases from V and 0 bases from J; junction bases left unmatched: 14. CDR3 size: 20 residues. Germline assignment: CDR1 SGDLS and CDR2 YYNGEE. Complete variable domain (other parts from reference TRBV9 and TRBJ2-5): DSGVTQTPKHLITATGQRVTLRCSPRSGDLSVYWYQQSLDQGLQFLIQYYNGEERAKGNILERFSAQQFPDLHSELNLSSLELGDSALYFCASSVVFSLAGVCYQETQYFGPGTRLLVL.